This T cell receptor beta chain was sequenced for a study of blood T cell repertoires in COVID-19. Looking at the study overall: Acute and convalescent COVID-19 samples came from the United States, Italy and Spain.

As processed by the authors: Quantification of nucleated cells was approximated via reference gene primer amplification. Here immunoSEQ multiplex PCR was the method, and the copy in TCRdb shows in-frame clones only, minus some. V, J and clone size derive from that table, while D and trimming were established from the DNA sequence. The sample gives around 100,000 clones, roughly 80% of which show up once; around 12% is in the top ten. Comments on this clone: At the DNA level, this CDR3 is encoded by other sequences in the same sample as well.

The receptor's source is a human donor in a cohort sampled during active COVID-19. The sequenced material came from peripheral blood.

CDR3 loop: CASSAGLAGGTDTQYF. CDR3 nucleotide sequence: TGTGCCAGCAGTGCAGGACTAGCGGGGGGTACAGATACGCAGTATTTT. The chain employs TRBV2 and TRBJ2-3; 14 bases align to TRBD2. Germline CDR1 and CDR2: SNHLY and FYNNEI. CDR3 length equals 16 residues. The V gene end was trimmed by 4 bases and the J gene end by 3 bases; junction bases not matched to a gene: 3.